At least ten counts were recorded for the clone carrying this T cell receptor (beta chain). Antigen: not known. Germline CDR1 is SGHTS and CDR2 is YDEGEE. V lost 0 bases and J lost 4; bases outside the gene matches: 10. CDR3 length: 18 amino acids. The authors made cDNA by 5'RACE with 10-nucleotide random UMIs. One entry per CDR3 protein, called by TCRdb with MiXCR from the 5' RACE reads. The table records some 26,000 distinct CDR3 sequences, less than 8.5% of them present only once. The data derive from a study of neurological immune-mediated disorders. Notes on the study in general: CDR3 amino acid sequences of expanded clones were not shared across subjects, a result suggesting private repertoires in all groups.

The chain carries TRBV5-8 and TRBJ2-2; TRBD2 aligns across 9 bases. Material for sequencing was PBMCs. The clonotype comes from a woman in her forties or fifties in good health. The CDR3 nucleotides read TGTGCCAGCAGCTTGGTGGTGACTAGCGGTTACTCCACCGGGGAGCTGTTTTTT. Its translation is CASSLVVTSGYSTGELFF.